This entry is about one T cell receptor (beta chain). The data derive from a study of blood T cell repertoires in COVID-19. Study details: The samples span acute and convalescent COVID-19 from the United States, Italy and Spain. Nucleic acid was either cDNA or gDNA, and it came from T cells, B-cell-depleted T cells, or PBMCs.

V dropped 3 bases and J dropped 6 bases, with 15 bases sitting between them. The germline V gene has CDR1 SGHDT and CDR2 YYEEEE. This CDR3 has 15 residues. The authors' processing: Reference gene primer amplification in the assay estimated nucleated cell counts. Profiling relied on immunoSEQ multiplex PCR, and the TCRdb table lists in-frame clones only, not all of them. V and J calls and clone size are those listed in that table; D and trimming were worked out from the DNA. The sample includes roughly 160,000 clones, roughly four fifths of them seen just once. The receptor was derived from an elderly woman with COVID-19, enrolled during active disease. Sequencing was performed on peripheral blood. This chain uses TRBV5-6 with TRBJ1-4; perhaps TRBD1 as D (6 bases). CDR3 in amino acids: CASSSLGAGDEKLFF. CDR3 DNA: TGTGCCAGCAGCTCGCTTGGGGCAGGGGATGAAAAACTGTTTTTT.